Ten or more counts support the clone carrying this TCR delta chain. The antigen is unknown. This record belongs to a study of γδ T cells in repeated Plasmodium falciparum infection. Study context: The natural-infection arm compared Malian children under seasonal malaria with matched Australian children. Sampling occurred at baseline, pre-infection for selected infections, and 21 days post-infection.

TCRdb called clones from the multiplex PCR reads again using CATT. The sample carries roughly 93,000 delta-chain clones, approximately 1.5% recorded once. The CDR3 loop spans 20 amino acids. From germline, CDR1 is TSWWSYY and CDR2 QGS. With 3 bases clipped from V and 0 bases from J, the junction kept 17 bases outside the gene matches. Gammadelta T cells were flow-sorted from PBMC into Vgamma9/Vdelta2+ and Vdelta2-negative populations for bulk analysis. Notes on the study in general: Malian donors came from one small rural village, predominantly one ethnic group. Malian children's Vdelta2-negative repertoires appeared more expanded and less diverse than Australians'.

This receptor was identified in a pool of human donors (malaria-infected and uninfected, not separated). Sequenced material: gamma-delta T cells from blood. The chain has TRDV1 and TRDJ1, with TRDD3 identical over 9 bases. The CDR3 region has the DNA TGTGCTCTTGGGGACCTCTTTCTTAACTGGGGGACCTTGTACACCGATAAACTCATCTTT. Protein: CALGDLFLNWGTLYTDKLIF.